A single sample is the source of the 21 T cell receptor beta chains below, sequenced in a study of T cells after yellow fever vaccination. TCRdb re-called the 5' RACE reads with MiXCR, one entry per CDR3 protein. The sample consists of under 500,000 distinct CDR3 sequences, roughly a sixth of them appearing once. Here the sequenced sample was PBMCs, taken before the yellow fever booster vaccination. Receptor source: a man between 18 and 35 years old who received the YFV17D yellow fever vaccine.

This clonotype has a handful of counts. The genes are TRBV7-9 and TRBJ2-7; possible D gene TRBD2, 5 bases. This CDR3 region has 19 residues. V lost 3 bases, J lost 3 bases, and 27 bases lay in between. Per the germline V gene, CDR1 is SEHNR and CDR2 is FQNEAQ (reference sequence). The CDR3, as DNA: TGTGCCAGCAGCTTCCCACTAACCCCTAACGGAGGCGAGAACTACGAGCAGTACTTC. Its translation is CASSFPLTPNGGENYEQYF.

The J gene is TRBJ1-2, the V gene TRBV7-2, with a tentative D call TRBD1 (5 bases). V lost 2 bases to trimming and J lost 6 bases, with 10 bases between them. Germline CDR1 and CDR2: SGHTA and FQGNSA. The CDR3 consists of 13 residues. The CDR3 coding sequence is TGTGCCAGCAGCTTAAATCGGGGGAATGGCTACACCTTC. This encodes CASSLNRGNGYTF.

This clonotype was seen only a few times. The chain links TRBV4-2 to TRBJ2-2; tentative D call: TRBD2 (6 bases). The germline V gene has CDR1 LGHNA and CDR2 YNFKEQ. Deletions cut 3 bases from V and 4 bases from J, with 21 bases between. This CDR3 is built from 18 residues. Here the CDR3 DNA reads TGTGCCAGCAGCCATTCTTCCACTGGAGGGCAGCCCACCGGGGAGCTGTTTTTT. This sequence encodes CASSHSSTGGQPTGELFF.

Turning to this clonotype: A junction end diverges from the germline sequence, so it may reflect a read error. This chain joins TRBV6-1 and TRBJ2-5; the D gene is possibly TRBD1 (5 bases). The CDR3 length is 12 residues. Germline lookup yields CDR1 MNHNS and CDR2 SASEGT. The CDR3 sequence is CASSAEQGTQYF. In DNA form, the CDR3 reads TGTGCCAGTAGTGCGGAGCAGGGGACCCAGTACTTC.

A few counts support this clonotype. The chain links TRBV7-2 to TRBJ1-5; maybe TRBD1 (6 bases). Trimming shortened V by 6 bases and J by 5 bases, and 14 bases separated the two germline ends. Per germline, CDR1 SGHTA and CDR2 FQGNSA. The CDR3 consists of 14 residues. CDR3 nucleotides: TGTGCCAGCAGACTAGCGGACAGTTATCAGCCCCAGCATTTT. Translating gives CASRLADSYQPQHF. The full variable domain, completed using reference TRBV7-2 and TRBJ1-5, is GAGVSQSPSNKVTEKGKDVELRCDPISGHTALYWYRQSLGQGLEFLIYFQGNSAPDKSGLPSDRFSAERTGGSVSTLTIQRTQQEDSAVYLCASRLADSYQPQHFGDGTRLSIL.

The table lists this clonotype with a few counts. This chain links TRBV3-1 with TRBJ1-3; D is ambiguous. V was shortened by 3 bases and J by 1 base, with 7 bases between the two germline ends. Germline V lookup: CDR1 LGHDT, CDR2 YNNKEL (reference sequence). There are 14 residues in the CDR3. The CDR3 region is CASSQSGSGNTIYF. The CDR3 DNA follows: TGTGCCAGCAGCCAGAGTGGGTCTGGAAACACCATATATTTT.

The chain recombines TRBV9 with TRBJ2-7, with 7 bases matching TRBD1. With 4 bases clipped from V and 3 bases from J, the junction kept 7 bases outside the gene matches. This CDR3 spans 14 amino acids. Germline CDR1 is SGDLS and CDR2 is YYNGEE. The CDR3 bases are TGTGCCAGCAGCCCCGGACAGGTGGGCTACGAGCAGTACTTC. It encodes CASSPGQVGYEQYF.

The CDR3 here is CASSFSGGGREAFF. Written as DNA, the CDR3 is TGTGCCAGCAGCTTCTCGGGGGGAGGACGTGAAGCTTTCTTT. This chain links TRBV5-5 with TRBJ1-1; weak D call: TRBD1 (5 bases). Germline V lookup: CDR1 SGHKS, CDR2 YYEKEE (reference sequence). Between the trimmed V and J ends, which lost 2 bases and 7 bases, there was a span of 15 bases. This CDR3 is 14 amino acids long.

This clonotype was picked up many times. The rearrangement uses TRBV7-9 and TRBJ1-1; D is uncertain. CDR1 and CDR2 (germline): SEHNR, FQNEAQ (reference sequence). V lost 1 base, J lost 5 bases, and 11 bases lay in between. The CDR3 totals 14 residues. CDR3 sequence reads: CASSLDPVGTEAFF. The CDR3 DNA reads TGTGCCAGCAGCTTAGATCCCGTAGGGACTGAAGCTTTCTTT.

This clonotype was detected only a few times. The gene calls are TRBV29-1 and TRBJ2-2, with 7 bases matching TRBD2. After removal of 7 bases from V and 1 base from J, the junction contained 6 bases not matched to a gene. The germline V gene has CDR1 SQVTM and CDR2 ANQGSEA. The CDR3 extends over 14 amino acids. CDR3 in amino acids: CSGHPGGNTGELFF. CDR3 coding DNA: TGCAGCGGGCACCCGGGGGGGAACACCGGGGAGCTGTTTTTT.

This clonotype was seen only a few times. The chain carries TRBV7-2 and TRBJ1-1, with a tentative D call TRBD1 (5 bases). The CDR3 is 13 amino acids. Trimming shortened V by 4 bases and J by 3 bases, and 9 bases separated the two germline ends. Germline V gives CDR1 SGHTA, CDR2 FQGNSA. CDR3 sequence: CASSYDRYTEAFF. The CDR3 DNA reads as TGTGCCAGCAGCTACGACAGATACACTGAAGCTTTCTTT.

This chain connects TRBV5-1 to TRBJ2-7, with D perhaps matching TRBD1 (5 bases). The ends were cut back, 2 bases at V and 0 bases at J, with 6 bases in the middle. CDR1 SGHRS and CDR2 YFSETQ come from the germline V gene. The CDR3 has 13 residues. In DNA, the CDR3 is TGCGCCAGCAGCTTTGGGGCCTCCTACGAGCAGTACGTC. It is translated as CASSFGASYEQYV.

The rearrangement joins TRBV7-3 to TRBJ2-3, with a weak D call TRBD1 (6 bases). The V gene lost 8 bases and the J gene lost 0 bases, with 12 bases spanning the gap. Germline lookup yields CDR1 SGHTA and CDR2 FQGTGA. This CDR3 comprises 14 residues. The CDR3: CASQKDRSTDTQYF. Here the CDR3 DNA reads TGTGCCAGCCAAAAAGACAGGAGCACAGATACGCAGTATTTT.

The V gene is TRBV6-5, the J gene TRBJ2-3, with D possibly being TRBD1 or TRBD2 (5 bases each). The CDR3 contains 15 residues. Per germline, CDR1 MNHEY and CDR2 SVGAGI. Trimming took 2 bases from V and 4 from J, leaving 13 bases between them. This chain's CDR3 is CASSYPGSGADTQYF. In nucleotides, the CDR3 is TGTGCCAGCAGTTACCCAGGGAGTGGGGCAGATACGCAGTATTTT.

This clonotype was observed many times. V and J are TRBV7-9 and TRBJ1-1; a weak D match, TRBD1 (5 bases). Germline loops: CDR1 SEHNR, CDR2 FQNEAQ (reference sequence). V shed 1 base and J shed 0 bases, with 9 bases lying between them. The CDR3 runs 15 residues. CDR3 DNA: TGTGCCAGCAGCTTAGTTGCGGGGCTGAACACTGAAGCTTTCTTT. Encoded protein: CASSLVAGLNTEAFF.

The chain links TRBV7-7 to TRBJ2-5; a weak D match, TRBD2 (6 bases). The V and J ends lost 0 bases and 5 bases respectively, with 13 bases between them. In germline, CDR1 is SSHAT, CDR2 FNYEAQ (reference sequence). The CDR3 is made up of 15 amino acids. The CDR3 DNA reads as TGTGCCAGCAGCTTAGCTCCAGGCCGGGGGGAGACCCAGTACTTC. Its protein is CASSLAPGRGETQYF.

This clonotype has just a few counts. V is TRBV11-2 and J is TRBJ1-1, with TRBD1 matching 10 bases. The CDR3 runs to 13 residues. The germline gives CDR1 SGHAT, CDR2 FQNNGV. J was trimmed by 7 bases and V by 4 bases; bases with no gene match: 3. CDR3 amino acids: CASSWGQGNEAFF. The CDR3 DNA is TGTGCCAGCAGCTGGGGACAGGGGAATGAAGCTTTCTTT.

The gene calls are TRBV10-3 and TRBJ1-5; 9 nucleotides line up with TRBD1. Germline assignment: CDR1 ENHRY and CDR2 SYGVKD. This CDR3 has 17 residues. The ends lost 10 bases at V and 2 bases at J; junction bases unmatched: 15. In DNA, the CDR3 is TGTGCCACCCGGGACAGGGAGGGTGCTGGTGGCAATCAGCCCCAGCATTTT. Encoded protein: CATRDREGAGGNQPQHF.

This clonotype was seen ten or more times. At one end, the junction sequence differs from germline, possibly due to a read error. The chain is built from TRBV10-1 and TRBJ1-1, with D perhaps matching TRBD1 (5 bases). This CDR3 is built from 13 residues. Germline CDR1 and CDR2: WNHNN and SYGVQD (reference sequence). CDR3 protein: CASSETVNTEAFF. The CDR3, as DNA: TGTGCCAGCAGTGAGACAGTTAACACTGAAGCTTTCTTT.

The chain is built from TRBV30 and TRBJ1-1; weak D call: TRBD1 (6 bases). Trimming stripped 5 bases from V and 5 bases from J, with 9 bases between. CDR3 length: 11 residues. CDR1 and CDR2 (germline): GTSNPN, SVGIG (reference sequence). The CDR3 DNA reads TGTGCCTGGTTAGGGGGAACTGAAGCTTTCTTT. Translation: CAWLGGTEAFF.

The genes are TRBV12-3 or TRBV12-4 and TRBJ2-2; 7 nucleotides line up with TRBD1. V dropped 7 bases and J dropped 3; count of bases not matched to a gene: 8. The CDR3 has 15 residues. Written as DNA, the CDR3 is TGTGCCAGCAACTCCAGGGGGATCGACACCGGGGAGCTGTTTTTT. This codes for CASNSRGIDTGELFF.